The 16 T cell receptor beta chains listed next were all sequenced from one sample in a study of human T cells and chemical hapten exposure. This sample's time point: patch test 3, about 24 weeks after DPC sensitization. This sample's treatment: therapeutic diphenylcyclopropenone sensitization with weekly scalp DPC. TCRdb itself ran the RACE reads through MiXCR, one entry per CDR3 protein. The sample has roughly 100,000 distinct CDR3 sequences; nearly 35% are singletons. The sample was whole blood, taken in connection with sensitization to the hapten diphenylcyclopropenone (DPC). The receptors come from a man aged 40-49 years with alopecia areata. Some clones in this sample may be carry-over from other donors' samples.

The rearrangement uses TRBV27 and TRBJ1-1; 7 bases match TRBD1. This CDR3 spans 13 amino acids. Trimming cost V 8 bases and J 5 bases; bases outside gene matches: 8. CDR1 is MNHEY, CDR2 SMNVEV, per germline (reference sequence). DNA for the CDR3: TGTGCCAGCGGCTACGACAGGGCTACTGAAGCTTTCTTT. Protein product: CASGYDRATEAFF.

This clonotype was seen a few times. The chain carries TRBV20-1 and TRBJ2-2, with 8 bases identical to TRBD2. The CDR3 consists of 13 residues. Trimming at V came to 5 bases and at J to 11 bases, leaving 10 bases not matched to a gene. Looked up from germline, CDR1 is DFQATT and CDR2 is SNEGSKA (reference sequence). The CDR3 region has the DNA TGCAGTGCTCACCGGGACGGGGGGGGAGAGCTGTTTTTT. Translated, it gives CSAHRDGGGELFF.

This chain links TRBV3-1 with TRBJ2-2; D not resolved. The CDR3 has 13 amino acids. In germline, CDR1 is LGHDT, CDR2 YNNKEL (reference sequence). V was clipped by 1 base and J by 3 bases, with 3 bases between them. The CDR3 DNA sequence: TGTGCCAGCAGCCAAGGATACACCGGGGAGCTGTTTTTT. Encoded protein: CASSQGYTGELFF.

This rearrangement joins TRBV9 to TRBJ2-1; TRBD2 matches at 8 bases. J was trimmed by 4 bases and V by 0 bases; bases with no gene match: 12. This CDR3 contains 18 residues. The germline CDR1 and CDR2 sequences are SGDLS and YYNGEE. The CDR3 region has the DNA TGTGCCAGCAGCGTAGGGAGGGGTAGCGGGACTGGGTACAATGAGCAGTTCTTC. Translated, it gives CASSVGRGSGTGYNEQFF.

This chain connects TRBV6-5 to TRBJ2-1; tentatively, D is TRBD2 (6 bases). This CDR3 comprises 13 residues. Germline V lookup: CDR1 MNHEY, CDR2 SVGAGI. Between the trimmed V and J ends, which lost 6 bases and 9 bases, there was a span of 15 bases. This CDR3 is CASSLGGPSEQFF. DNA of the CDR3: TGTGCCAGCAGCCTGGGAGGACCCAGTGAGCAGTTCTTC.

This clonotype has a single count. The chain is built from TRBV5-4 and TRBJ2-5; weak D call: TRBD2 (6 bases). The CDR3 has 13 residues. The V end lost 3 bases, the J end lost 5 bases, and 11 bases lay between the germline ends. The germline V gene encodes CDR1 SGHNT and CDR2 YYREEE (reference sequence). The CDR3 is CASSSNSGETQYF. The CDR3 region has the DNA TGTGCCAGCAGCTCCAACAGCGGGGAGACCCAGTACTTC.

The chain uses TRBV7-6 and TRBJ1-3; D unclear. The germline V and J ends were trimmed by 3 bases and 2 bases, with 8 bases remaining between them. Germline CDR1 and CDR2: SGHVS and FNYEAQ. There are 14 residues in the CDR3. In DNA form, the CDR3 reads TGTGCCAGCAGCTTGACTGGGGCTGGAAACACCATATATTTT. It specifies CASSLTGAGNTIYF.

The chain carries TRBV27 and TRBJ2-5, with a tentative D call TRBD2 (6 bases). V was shortened by 5 bases and J by 5 bases, with 12 bases between the two germline ends. The germline gives CDR1 MNHEY, CDR2 SMNVEV (reference sequence). The CDR3 contains 13 residues. CDR3: CASSPLGGETQYF. The DNA of the CDR3 is TGTGCCAGCAGTCCCCTTGGGGGGGAGACCCAGTACTTC.

The chain links TRBV10-3 to TRBJ2-3; no definite D call. The V and J ends lost 4 bases and 5 bases respectively, with 4 bases between them. This CDR3 has 11 residues. In germline, CDR1 is ENHRY, CDR2 SYGVKD. CDR3 amino acids: CAISGEDTQYF. DNA of the CDR3: TGTGCCATCAGTGGTGAAGATACGCAGTATTTT.

This clonotype was seen only a few times. The gene calls are TRBV7-8 and TRBJ2-7; TRBD2 is a possible D gene (5 bases). The germline V gene encodes CDR1 SGHVS and CDR2 FQNEAQ. The CDR3 runs to 14 residues. V lost 2 bases, J lost 3 bases, and 11 bases lay in between. The CDR3 region has the DNA TGTGCCAGCAGCTTACCCGGACTTGTCTACGAGCAGTACTTC. Protein product: CASSLPGLVYEQYF. The full variable domain, rest sourced from reference TRBV7-8 and TRBJ2-7, is GAGVSQSPRYKVAKRGQDVALRCDPISGHVSLFWYQQALGQGPEFLTYFQNEAQLDKSGLPSDRFFAERPEGSVSTLKIQRTQQEDSAVYLCASSLPGLVYEQYFGPGTRLTVT.

V is TRBV12-3 or TRBV12-4 and J is TRBJ2-1, with TRBD2 matching over 10 bases. The CDR3 extends over 17 amino acids. The V segment lost 4 bases and the J segment 3 bases; nucleotides outside the gene matches: 9. In nucleotides, the CDR3 is TGTGCCAGCAGTTCCTTAACCGGGACTAGCGACTACAATGAGCAGTTCTTC. Translated: CASSSLTGTSDYNEQFF.

J is TRBJ1-4 and V is TRBV18, with TRBD1 matching 8 bases. Per germline, CDR1 KGHSH and CDR2 LQKENI. This CDR3 has 15 amino acids. The junction had 6 bases not matched to a gene; V was cut back by 3 bases and J by 6 bases. DNA for the CDR3: TGTGCCAGCTCACCGCAGGGGGCGCTTCATGAAAAACTGTTTTTT. Amino acid sequence: CASSPQGALHEKLFF.

This clonotype was detected a few times. V and J are TRBV6-2 or TRBV6-3 and TRBJ2-1; 11 nucleotides line up with TRBD2. Losses at the gene ends were 7 bases for V and 6 bases for J; bases not matched to a gene: 11. The CDR3 covers 16 residues. Germline V gene lookup returns CDR1 MNHEY and CDR2 SVGEGT. CDR3 in amino acids: CASTHSGGLAGNEQFF. DNA of the CDR3: TGTGCCAGCACCCACTCGGGCGGACTAGCGGGCAATGAGCAGTTCTTC.

The V call is TRBV7-2, the J call TRBJ2-2; tentatively, D is TRBD1 (6 bases). The CDR3 is made up of 15 amino acids. Germline CDR1 and CDR2: SGHTA and FQGNSA. V gave up 5 bases and J gave up 2 bases, with 12 bases separating them. DNA of the CDR3: TGTGCCAGCAGCCGGGACAAGACCAACACCGGGGAGCTGTTTTTT. Translating it yields CASSRDKTNTGELFF.

This clonotype occurred a few times. The gene calls are TRBV28 and TRBJ2-7, with D uncertain. The CDR3 length is 11 residues. Germline CDR1 is MDHEN and CDR2 is SYDVKM. V lost 5 bases to trimming and J lost 6 bases, with 8 bases between them. CDR3 nucleotide sequence: TGTGCCAGCAGTCCTTGGGGCGAGCAGTACTTC. It is translated as CASSPWGEQYF.

The CDR3 reads CSVSGKSSYNEQFF. The CDR3 DNA reads as TGCAGCGTTTCCGGGAAAAGCTCCTACAATGAGCAGTTCTTC. This chain links TRBV29-1 with TRBJ2-1; D might be TRBD2 (5 bases). Germline values: CDR1 SQVTM, CDR2 ANQGSEA. The ends were cut back, 5 bases at V and 0 bases at J, with 11 bases in the middle. This CDR3 spans 14 amino acids.